These T cell receptor beta chains were read from a single sample in a study of blood T cell repertoires in COVID-19. The repertoire was sequenced with immunoSEQ multiplex PCR; TCRdb's copy has only in-frame clones and lacks some. The sample lists 110,000 to 150,000 clones; under 90% were seen once. The specimen sequenced was peripheral blood. Receptor source: a man aged 70 or older who had recovered from COVID-19. The CDR3 runs from the conserved cysteine through the conserved F or W. D genes are given only for firm matches. Rows may omit the clone size; those that give it use once, few, many or a size class.

v_call	d_call	cdr3_length	j_call	clone_size	cdr3_aa	cdr3_nt
TRBV29-1	-	12	TRBJ1-1	-	CSVDQGWNEAFF	TGCAGCGTTGATCAGGGATGGAATGAAGCTTTCTTT
TRBV6-5	-	12	TRBJ1-5	-	CASRSFTQPQHF	TGTGCCAGCAGAAGCTTTACCCAGCCCCAGCATTTT
TRBV3-1/TRBV3-2	TRBD1	15	TRBJ1-1	-	CASSSQPGTGGEAFF	TGTGCCAGCAGCTCACAACCCGGGACAGGGGGAGAAGCTTTCTTT
TRBV5-1	TRBD2	15	TRBJ2-4	-	CASSSGTSGPGIQYF	TGCGCCAGCAGCTCCGGGACTAGCGGCCCGGGGATTCAGTACTTC
TRBV5-8	TRBD1	17	TRBJ1-5	-	CASSTWGQGVSNQPQHF	TGTGCCAGCAGCACCTGGGGACAGGGGGTGAGCAATCAGCCCCAGCATTTT
TRBV6-4	TRBD1	13	TRBJ2-3	-	CASSDQGEGAQYF	TGTGCCAGCAGTGACCAGGGGGAAGGAGCGCAGTATTTT
TRBV10-3	TRBD1	16	TRBJ2-7	once	CAISEAQGPRRGEQYF	TGTGCCATCAGTGAAGCACAGGGGCCGCGACGGGGCGAGCAGTACTTC
TRBV9	TRBD2	16	TRBJ2-1	-	CASSLLGGTSGFEQFF	TGTGCCAGCAGCCTACTCGGCGGGACTAGCGGGTTTGAGCAGTTCTTC
TRBV3-1/TRBV3-2	-	14	TRBJ2-7	-	CASSQEGYYYEQYF	TGTGCCAGCAGCCAAGAAGGATACTACTACGAGCAGTACTTC
TRBV5-5	-	13	TRBJ1-2	-	CASSPLGEFGYTF	TGTGCCAGCAGCCCGCTCGGGGAATTTGGCTACACCTTC
TRBV10-3	TRBD1	14	TRBJ2-2	-	CATLDRAGTGELFF	TGTGCCACCCTGGACAGGGCGGGAACCGGGGAGCTGTTTTTT
TRBV14	-	15	TRBJ1-6	-	CASSQDSTLRSPLHF	TGTGCCAGCAGCCAAGACTCGACACTGCGTTCACCCCTCCACTTT
TRBV27	-	15	TRBJ2-1	-	CASSLFPPYGNEQFF	TGTGCCAGCAGTTTATTCCCACCTTACGGCAATGAGCAGTTCTTC
TRBV19	TRBD1	13	TRBJ2-7	many	CASSQDRDYEQYF	TGTGCCAGTAGCCAAGACAGGGACTACGAGCAGTACTTC
TRBV11-2	-	15	TRBJ2-1	once	CASSLDPLIVAEQFF	TGTGCCAGCAGCTTAGATCCTTTAATAGTCGCTGAGCAGTTCTTC
TRBV5-4	-	12	TRBJ2-7	-	CASGRDFYEQYF	TGTGCCAGCGGACGGGATTTTTACGAGCAGTACTTC
TRBV10-3	TRBD2	15	TRBJ2-3	few	CAIRDNLAGDDTQYF	TGTGCCATCAGAGACAACCTAGCGGGAGACGATACGCAGTATTTT
TRBV7-9	-	14	TRBJ1-6	few	CASSLLPGNSPLHF	TGTGCCAGCAGCCTCCTTCCCGGTAATTCACCCCTCCACTTT
TRBV10-3	-	12	TRBJ2-7	-	CAISGGAYEQYF	TGTGCCATCAGTGGGGGGGCCTACGAGCAGTACTTC
TRBV18	-	14	TRBJ2-2	-	CASSPQTATGELFF	TGTGCCAGCTCACCCCAGACAGCGACCGGGGAGCTGTTTTTT
TRBV4-1	TRBD2	16	TRBJ2-2	-	CASSQDSGGPYGELFF	TGCGCCAGCAGCCAAGACTCGGGAGGGCCGTACGGGGAGCTGTTTTTT
TRBV2	TRBD2	19	TRBJ2-1	-	CASSPDGYGLGLAGNEQFF	TGTGCCAGCAGTCCCGACGGGTATGGGTTGGGACTAGCGGGCAATGAGCAGTTCTTC
TRBV6-5	TRBD2	13	TRBJ2-1	-	CASRWREGDEQFF	TGTGCCAGCAGATGGCGGGAGGGAGATGAGCAGTTCTTC
TRBV21-1	-	13	TRBJ2-7	-	CASSLLAYYEQYF	TGTGCCAGCAGCCTTCTAGCTTACTACGAGCAGTACTTC